The 15 T cell receptor beta chains below were found in one sample sequenced in a study of blood T cell repertoires in COVID-19. The repertoire was sequenced with immunoSEQ multiplex PCR; TCRdb's copy has only in-frame clones and lacks some. The sample has 80,000 to 100,000 clones; over 70% are singletons. The source material was peripheral blood. The source is a man in his sixties with acute or convalescent COVID-19.

The V call is TRBV5-6, the J call TRBJ2-3; TRBD2 is a possible D gene (6 bases). Germline values: CDR1 SGHDT, CDR2 YYEEEE. Trimming took 2 bases from V and 4 from J, leaving 17 bases between them. The CDR3 totals 16 residues. DNA for the CDR3: TGTGCCAGCAGCTTCTCATACGGGAGTGTCCCAGATACGCAGTATTTT. Its translation is CASSFSYGSVPDTQYF.

The chain joins TRBV4-3 to TRBJ1-2, with D unclear. The CDR3 length is 14 residues. CDR1 is LGHNA, CDR2 YSLEER, per germline. V was shortened by 0 bases and J by 7 bases, with 12 bases between the two germline ends. DNA of the CDR3: TGCGCCAGCAGCCAAGAGGCAGGATCAGGTGGCTACACCTTC. It encodes CASSQEAGSGGYTF.

This clone appeared a single time. V and J are TRBV19 and TRBJ2-1; tentative D call: TRBD1 (6 bases). CDR3 size: 16 residues. V was trimmed by 6 bases and J by 8 bases, leaving 23 bases between them. The germline V gene has CDR1 LNHDA and CDR2 SQIVND (reference sequence). CDR3 sequence: CASSNLDRDAQHEQFF. CDR3 DNA sequence: TGTGCCAGTAGCAACCTGGACAGAGATGCACAACATGAGCAGTTCTTC.

The gene calls are TRBV3-1 (or the pseudogene TRBV3-2) and TRBJ2-2, with D possibly TRBD2 on 5 matching bases. The germline V gene has CDR1 LGHDT and CDR2 YNNKEL (reference sequence). The V end lost 4 bases, the J end lost 5 bases, and 8 bases lay between the germline ends. This CDR3 region has 13 residues. CDR3 sequence reads: CASSRRTTGELFF. The DNA for the CDR3 is TGTGCCAGCAGCCGGAGGACTACCGGGGAGCTGTTTTTT.

The genes are TRBV7-2 and TRBJ2-1; the match to TRBD2 covers 9 bases. The CDR3 is 17 amino acids. V dropped 1 base and J dropped 2; count of bases not matched to a gene: 6. Germline V gene sequence: CDR1 SGHTA, CDR2 FQGNSA. This CDR3 reads CASSLVGAGGPYNEQFF. The CDR3 nucleotides read TGTGCCAGCAGCTTAGTAGGGGCGGGGGGGCCCTACAATGAGCAGTTCTTC.

This clone occurred a few times. The chain carries TRBV5-5 and TRBJ1-1; D might be TRBD1 (5 bases). Germline CDR1 is SGHKS and CDR2 is YYEKEE (reference sequence). Deletions cut 4 bases from V and 4 bases from J, with 8 bases between. This CDR3 has 12 amino acids. This CDR3 is CASSPGITEAFF. The CDR3 DNA follows: TGTGCCAGCAGCCCAGGGATCACTGAAGCTTTCTTT.

Details on this clone: In the same sample, other DNA sequences code for this CDR3. The chain joins TRBV6-5 to TRBJ1-4; maybe TRBD1 (5 bases). Germline loops: CDR1 MNHEY, CDR2 SVGAGI. The length of the CDR3 is 14 residues. V was pared by 5 bases and J by 5 bases, with 12 bases between. In nucleotides, the CDR3 is TGTGCCAGCAGTCCCCACAGGATAAATGAAAAACTGTTTTTT. Amino acids: CASSPHRINEKLFF.

The chain has TRBV18 and TRBJ2-3; D is uncertain. With 3 bases removed from V and 2 bases from J, the gap between germline ends came to 6 bases. CDR3 length: 13 residues. In germline, CDR1 is KGHSH, CDR2 LQKENI. CDR3 region: CASSPGPTDTQYF. The CDR3 DNA reads as TGTGCCAGCTCACCTGGCCCCACAGATACGCAGTATTTT.

The J gene is TRBJ2-1, the V gene TRBV2; 11 positions match TRBD2. CDR3 length: 16 residues. Germline assignment: CDR1 SNHLY and CDR2 FYNNEI. Losses at the gene ends were 4 bases for V and 3 bases for J; bases not matched to a gene: 5. The CDR3 coding sequence is TGTGCCAGCAGTGCCCTAGCGGGGGGTGTCTACAATGAGCAGTTCTTC. Its translation: CASSALAGGVYNEQFF. The whole variable domain, remainder taken from reference TRBV2 and TRBJ2-1, is EPEVTQTPSHQVTQMGQEVILRCVPISNHLYFYWYRQILGQKVEFLVSFYNNEISEKSEIFDDQFSVERPDGSNFTLKIRSTKLEDSAMYFCASSALAGGVYNEQFFGPGTRLTVL.

This chain links TRBV12-3 or TRBV12-4 with TRBJ1-2; TRBD1 matches 9 bases. This CDR3 has 13 residues. Trimming cost V 6 bases and J 5 bases; bases outside gene matches: 4. The CDR3 DNA reads as TGTGCCAGCAGCGGGACAGGGACGTATGGCTACACCTTC. Its translation is CASSGTGTYGYTF.

Comments on this clone: At the DNA level, this CDR3 is encoded by other sequences in the same sample as well. This chain links TRBV6-5 with TRBJ1-4; D gene ambiguous. This CDR3 is built from 14 residues. Germline CDR1 is MNHEY and CDR2 is SVGAGI. Between the trimmed V and J ends, which lost 6 bases and 5 bases, there was a span of 13 bases. CDR3 sequence: CASSPHRINEKLFF. The CDR3, as DNA: TGTGCCAGCAGCCCACACCGAATAAATGAAAAACTGTTTTTT.

The rearrangement links TRBV11-2 to TRBJ2-5; 8 positions match TRBD2. The CDR3 consists of 16 residues. V shed 5 bases and J 2 bases; nucleotides not matched to a gene: 10. CDR1 SGHAT and CDR2 FQNNGV come from the germline V gene. The DNA for the CDR3 is TGTGCCAGCAGCCGCCGACTAGCGAAAATACAAGAGACCCAGTACTTC. Amino acids: CASSRRLAKIQETQYF.

V usage is TRBV13 and J usage is TRBJ2-7; TRBD2 aligns across 8 bases. This CDR3 region has 16 residues. Germline assignment: CDR1 PRHDT and CDR2 FYEKMQ (reference sequence). Losses at the gene ends were 5 bases for V and 4 bases for J; bases not matched to a gene: 13. The CDR3 coding sequence is TGTGCCAGCAGCCGAAGCGGGGGCCGAGGCTTTTACGAGCAGTACTTC. Translating gives CASSRSGGRGFYEQYF.

The rearrangement uses TRBV6-5 and TRBJ1-4, with 8 bases that match TRBD1. The trim removed 5 bases at V and 7 bases at J, leaving 9 bases unmatched. Germline assignment: CDR1 MNHEY and CDR2 SVGAGI. The length of the CDR3 is 15 residues. CDR3 sequence (DNA): TGTGCCAGCAGTACCCTACAGGGGGGCGGTGAAAAACTGTTTTTT. Its protein is CASSTLQGGGEKLFF.

The chain uses TRBV18 and TRBJ1-3, with no clear D. Trimming shortened V by 2 bases and J by 1 base, and 6 bases separated the two germline ends. CDR1 KGHSH and CDR2 LQKENI come from the germline V gene. The CDR3 loop spans 14 amino acids. CDR3 region: CASSPTESGNTIYF. CDR3 coding DNA: TGTGCCAGCTCACCAACCGAGTCTGGAAACACCATATATTTT.